This T cell receptor (beta chain) was sequenced for a study of blood T cell repertoires in COVID-19. The CDR3 spans 16 residues. Germline assignment: CDR1 SGHNT and CDR2 YENEEA. Unmatched junction bases numbered 8, after V lost 4 bases and J lost 9 bases. Per the original methods: For nucleated cells, counts were estimated from reference gene primer amplification. The data were produced by immunoSEQ multiplex PCR, yet TCRdb's version contains in-frame clones alone and is incomplete. Clone size and V and J calls were adopted from that table, with D and trimming inferred from the DNA. Seen here are approximately 150,000 clones, about four fifths observed once, and the top ten hold approximately 1.4%.

Material for sequencing was peripheral blood. This sequence was found in a human donor in a cohort sampled during active COVID-19. The chain has TRBV11-3 and TRBJ2-1; 14 bases agree with TRBD2. DNA of the CDR3: TGTGCCAGCAGCTCAGCGACTAGCGGGAGGGCCAGTGAGCAGTTCTTC. Protein sequence: CASSSATSGRASEQFF.